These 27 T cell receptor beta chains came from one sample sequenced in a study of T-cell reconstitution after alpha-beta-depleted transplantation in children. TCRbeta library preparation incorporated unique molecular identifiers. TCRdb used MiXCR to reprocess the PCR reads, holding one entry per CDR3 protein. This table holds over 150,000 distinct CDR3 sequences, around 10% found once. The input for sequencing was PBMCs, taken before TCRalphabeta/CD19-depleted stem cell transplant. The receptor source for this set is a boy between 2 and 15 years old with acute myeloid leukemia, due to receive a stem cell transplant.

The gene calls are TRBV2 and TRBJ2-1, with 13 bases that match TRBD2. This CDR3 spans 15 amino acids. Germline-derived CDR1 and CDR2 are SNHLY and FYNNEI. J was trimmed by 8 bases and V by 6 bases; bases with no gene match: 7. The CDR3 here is CASRELAGGPDEQFF. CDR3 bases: TGTGCCAGCAGGGAACTAGCGGGAGGGCCAGATGAGCAGTTCTTC.

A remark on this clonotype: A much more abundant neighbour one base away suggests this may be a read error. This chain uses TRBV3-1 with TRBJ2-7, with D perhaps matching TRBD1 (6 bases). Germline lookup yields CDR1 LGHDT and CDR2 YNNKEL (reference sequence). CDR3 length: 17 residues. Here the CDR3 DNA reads TGTGCCTGCAGCCAAGATCGCACCAGGGGTTTGTCGGACGAGCAGTACTTC. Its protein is CACSQDRTRGLSDEQYF.

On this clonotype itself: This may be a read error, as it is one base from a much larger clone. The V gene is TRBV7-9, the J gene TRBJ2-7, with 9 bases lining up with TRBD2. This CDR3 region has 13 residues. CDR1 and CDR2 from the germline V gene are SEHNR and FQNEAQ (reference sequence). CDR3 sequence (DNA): TGTGCCAGCAGTGCGGGGGGGTCCTACGAGCAGCACTTC. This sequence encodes CASSAGGSYEQHF.

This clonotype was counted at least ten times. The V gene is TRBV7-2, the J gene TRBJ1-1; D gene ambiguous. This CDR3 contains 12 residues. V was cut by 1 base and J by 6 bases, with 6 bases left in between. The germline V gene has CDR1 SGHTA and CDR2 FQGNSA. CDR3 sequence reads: CASSLVGSEAFF. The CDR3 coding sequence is TGTGCCAGCAGCTTAGTAGGGTCTGAAGCTTTCTTT.

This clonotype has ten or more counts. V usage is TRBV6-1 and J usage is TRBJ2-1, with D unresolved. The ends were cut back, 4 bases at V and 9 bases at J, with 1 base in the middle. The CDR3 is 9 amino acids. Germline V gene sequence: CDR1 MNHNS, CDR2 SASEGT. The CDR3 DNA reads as TGTGCCAGCAGTGTTGAGCAGTTCTTC. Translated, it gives CASSVEQFF.

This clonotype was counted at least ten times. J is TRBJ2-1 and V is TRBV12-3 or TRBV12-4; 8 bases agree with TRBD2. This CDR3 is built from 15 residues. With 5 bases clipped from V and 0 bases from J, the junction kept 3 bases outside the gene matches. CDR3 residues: CASSLSGASYNEQFF. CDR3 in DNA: TGTGCCAGCAGTCTTAGCGGGGCCTCCTACAATGAGCAGTTCTTC.

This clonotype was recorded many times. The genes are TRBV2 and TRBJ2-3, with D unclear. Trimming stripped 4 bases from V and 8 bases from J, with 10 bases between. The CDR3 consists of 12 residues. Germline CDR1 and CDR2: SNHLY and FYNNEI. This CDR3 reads CASSGPSGTQYF. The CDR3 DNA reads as TGTGCCAGCAGTGGACCCTCCGGTACGCAGTATTTT.

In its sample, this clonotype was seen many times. CDR3 bases: TGCGCCAGCAGCCAACAGGGAATTGGGTCTGGAAACACCATATATTTT. The encoded protein is CASSQQGIGSGNTIYF. The chain carries TRBV5-1 and TRBJ1-3, with D maybe TRBD1 (6 bases). The germline CDR1 and CDR2 sequences are SGHRS and YFSETQ. The CDR3 has 16 residues. V dropped 4 bases and J dropped 1 base, with 15 bases sitting between them.

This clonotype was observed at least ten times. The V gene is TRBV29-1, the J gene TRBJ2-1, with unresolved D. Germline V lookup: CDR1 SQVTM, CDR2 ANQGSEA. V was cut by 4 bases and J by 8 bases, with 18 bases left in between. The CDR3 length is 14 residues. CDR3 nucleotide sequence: TGCAGCGTTGTTGGGGATCACCACATTGATGAGCAGTTCTTC. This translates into CSVVGDHHIDEQFF.

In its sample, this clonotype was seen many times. CDR3 DNA sequence: TGCAGTGCTAATAGCGGACGATACGAGCAGTACTTC. Translation: CSANSGRYEQYF. The chain couples TRBV20-1 to TRBJ2-7; the D gene is possibly TRBD2 (6 bases). This CDR3 has 12 amino acids. Trimming left V 4 bases short and J 4 bases short, with 11 bases between. CDR1 DFQATT and CDR2 SNEGSKA come from the germline V gene (reference sequence).

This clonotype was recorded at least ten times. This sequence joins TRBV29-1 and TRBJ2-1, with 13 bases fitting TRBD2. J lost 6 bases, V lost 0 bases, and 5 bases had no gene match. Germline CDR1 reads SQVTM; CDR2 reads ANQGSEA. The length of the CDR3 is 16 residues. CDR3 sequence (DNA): TGCAGCGTTGAAGATCTGGGACTAGCGGGACTCAATGAGCAGTTCTTC. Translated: CSVEDLGLAGLNEQFF.

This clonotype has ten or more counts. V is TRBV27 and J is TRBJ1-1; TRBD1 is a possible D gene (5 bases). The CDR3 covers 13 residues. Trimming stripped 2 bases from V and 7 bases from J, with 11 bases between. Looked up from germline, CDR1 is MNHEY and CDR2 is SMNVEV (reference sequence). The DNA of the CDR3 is TGTGCCAGCAGTTTAACTCCGGGGGGTGAAGCTTTCTTT. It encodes CASSLTPGGEAFF.

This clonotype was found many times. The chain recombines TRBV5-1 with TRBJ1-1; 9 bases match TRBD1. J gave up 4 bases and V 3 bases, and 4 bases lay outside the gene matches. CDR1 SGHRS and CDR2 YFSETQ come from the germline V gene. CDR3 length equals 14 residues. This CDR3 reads CASSSQGARTEAFF. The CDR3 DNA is TGCGCCAGCAGCTCACAGGGGGCGCGCACTGAAGCTTTCTTT.

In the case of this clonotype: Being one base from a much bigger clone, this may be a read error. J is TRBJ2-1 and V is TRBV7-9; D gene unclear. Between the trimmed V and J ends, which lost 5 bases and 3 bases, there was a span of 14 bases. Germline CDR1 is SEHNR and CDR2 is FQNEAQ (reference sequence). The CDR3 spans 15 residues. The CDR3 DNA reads TGTGCCAGCAGCCCAACTAAGCCGGTCTACAATGAGCAGTTCTTC. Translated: CASSPTKPVYNEQFF.

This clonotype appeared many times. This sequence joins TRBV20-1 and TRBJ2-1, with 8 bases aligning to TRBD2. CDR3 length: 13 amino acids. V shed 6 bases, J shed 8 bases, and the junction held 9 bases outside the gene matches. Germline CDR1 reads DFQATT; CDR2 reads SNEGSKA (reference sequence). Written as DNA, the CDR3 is TGCAGTGCCGTAGCGGGATCGGGTTATGAGCAGTTCTTC. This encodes CSAVAGSGYEQFF.

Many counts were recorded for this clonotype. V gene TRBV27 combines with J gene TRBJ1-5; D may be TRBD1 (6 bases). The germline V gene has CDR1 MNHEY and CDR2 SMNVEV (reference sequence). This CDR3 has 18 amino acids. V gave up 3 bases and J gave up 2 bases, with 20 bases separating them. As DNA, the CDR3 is TGTGCCAGCAGTTTTACTGGGAATAACAGGGTTGGCAATCAGCCCCAGCATTTT. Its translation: CASSFTGNNRVGNQPQHF.

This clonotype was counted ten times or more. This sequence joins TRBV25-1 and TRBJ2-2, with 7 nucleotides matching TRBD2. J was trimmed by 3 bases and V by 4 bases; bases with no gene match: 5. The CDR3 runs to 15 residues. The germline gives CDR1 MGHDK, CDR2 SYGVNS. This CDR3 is CASSAPGLDTGELFF. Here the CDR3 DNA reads TGTGCCAGCAGTGCCCCTGGACTAGACACCGGGGAGCTGTTTTTT. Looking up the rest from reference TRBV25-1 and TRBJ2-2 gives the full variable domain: EADIYQTPRYLVIGTGKKITLECSQTMGHDKMYWYQQDPGMELHLIHYSYGVNSTEKGDLSSESTVSRIRTEHFPLTLESARPSHTSQYLCASSAPGLDTGELFFGEGSRLTVL.

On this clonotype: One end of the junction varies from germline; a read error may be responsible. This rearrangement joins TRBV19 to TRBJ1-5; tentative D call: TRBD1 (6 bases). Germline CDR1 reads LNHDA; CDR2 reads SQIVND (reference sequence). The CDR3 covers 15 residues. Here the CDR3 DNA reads TGTGCCAGTACTATGACAGGTTGGGGAAATCAGTCCCAGCATTTT. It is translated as CASTMTGWGNQSQHF.

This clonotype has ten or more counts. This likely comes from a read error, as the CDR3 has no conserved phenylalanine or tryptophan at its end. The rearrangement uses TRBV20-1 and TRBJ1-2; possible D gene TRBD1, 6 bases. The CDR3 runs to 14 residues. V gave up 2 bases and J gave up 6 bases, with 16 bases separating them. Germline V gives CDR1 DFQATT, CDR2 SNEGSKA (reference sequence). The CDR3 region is CSARRNRVGDGYTL. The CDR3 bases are TGCAGTGCTAGACGTAACAGGGTAGGGGATGGCTACACCCTC.

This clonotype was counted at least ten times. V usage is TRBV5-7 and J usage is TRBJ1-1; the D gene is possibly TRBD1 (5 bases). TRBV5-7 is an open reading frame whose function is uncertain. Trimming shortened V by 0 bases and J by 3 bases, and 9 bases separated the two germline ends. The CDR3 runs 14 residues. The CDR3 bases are TGTGCCAGCAGCTTGGAAGGGGTTCACACTGAAGCTTTCTTT. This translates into CASSLEGVHTEAFF.

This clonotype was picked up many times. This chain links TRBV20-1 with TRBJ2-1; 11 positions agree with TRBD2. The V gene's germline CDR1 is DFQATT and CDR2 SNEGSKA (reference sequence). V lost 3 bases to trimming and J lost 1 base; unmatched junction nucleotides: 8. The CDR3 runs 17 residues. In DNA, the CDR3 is TGCAGTGCTAGGGGACTAGCGGACAACCCTTCCTACAATGAGCAGTTCTTC. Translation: CSARGLADNPSYNEQFF.

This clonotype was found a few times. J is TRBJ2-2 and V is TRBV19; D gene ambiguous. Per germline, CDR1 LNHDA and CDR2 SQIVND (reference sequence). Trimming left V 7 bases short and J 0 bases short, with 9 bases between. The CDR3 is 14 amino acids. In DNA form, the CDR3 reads TGTGCCAGTACAGCGTATACGAACACCGGGGAGCTGTTTTTT. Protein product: CASTAYTNTGELFF.

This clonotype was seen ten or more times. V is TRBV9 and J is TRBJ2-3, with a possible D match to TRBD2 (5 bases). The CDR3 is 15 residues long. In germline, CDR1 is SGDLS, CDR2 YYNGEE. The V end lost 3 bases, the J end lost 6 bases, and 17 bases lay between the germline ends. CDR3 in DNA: TGTGCCAGCAGCGACCGTAGCGAGCTCAGGGATACGCAGTATTTT. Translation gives CASSDRSELRDTQYF.

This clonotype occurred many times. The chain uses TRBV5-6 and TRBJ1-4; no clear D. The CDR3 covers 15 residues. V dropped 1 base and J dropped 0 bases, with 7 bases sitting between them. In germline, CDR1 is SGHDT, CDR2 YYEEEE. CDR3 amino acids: CASSLWFATNEKLFF. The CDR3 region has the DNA TGTGCCAGCAGCTTGTGGTTTGCAACTAATGAAAAACTGTTTTTT.

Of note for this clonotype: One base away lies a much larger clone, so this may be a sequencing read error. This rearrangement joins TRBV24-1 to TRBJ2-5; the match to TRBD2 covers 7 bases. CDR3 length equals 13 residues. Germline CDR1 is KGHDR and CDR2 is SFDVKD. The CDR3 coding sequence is TGTGCCACCGAAGCGGCGGGGCGGGAGACCCAGCACTTC. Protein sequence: CATEAAGRETQHF.

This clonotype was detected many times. The CDR3 protein is CSAPRPGTGSTDTQYF. CDR3 nucleotides: TGCAGTGCTCCCCGTCCCGGGACAGGGAGCACAGATACGCAGTATTTT. J is TRBJ2-3 and V is TRBV20-1; TRBD1 matches at 9 bases. Trimming cost V 5 bases and J 0 bases; bases outside gene matches: 9. Germline loops: CDR1 DFQATT, CDR2 SNEGSKA (reference sequence). The length of the CDR3 is 16 residues.

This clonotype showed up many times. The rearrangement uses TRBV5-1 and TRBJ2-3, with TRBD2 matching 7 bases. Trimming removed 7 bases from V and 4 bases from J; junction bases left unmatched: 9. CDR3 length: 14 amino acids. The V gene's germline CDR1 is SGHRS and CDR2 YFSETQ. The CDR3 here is CASGQTGGADTQYF. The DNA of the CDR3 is TGCGCCAGCGGCCAGACGGGAGGTGCAGATACGCAGTATTTT.